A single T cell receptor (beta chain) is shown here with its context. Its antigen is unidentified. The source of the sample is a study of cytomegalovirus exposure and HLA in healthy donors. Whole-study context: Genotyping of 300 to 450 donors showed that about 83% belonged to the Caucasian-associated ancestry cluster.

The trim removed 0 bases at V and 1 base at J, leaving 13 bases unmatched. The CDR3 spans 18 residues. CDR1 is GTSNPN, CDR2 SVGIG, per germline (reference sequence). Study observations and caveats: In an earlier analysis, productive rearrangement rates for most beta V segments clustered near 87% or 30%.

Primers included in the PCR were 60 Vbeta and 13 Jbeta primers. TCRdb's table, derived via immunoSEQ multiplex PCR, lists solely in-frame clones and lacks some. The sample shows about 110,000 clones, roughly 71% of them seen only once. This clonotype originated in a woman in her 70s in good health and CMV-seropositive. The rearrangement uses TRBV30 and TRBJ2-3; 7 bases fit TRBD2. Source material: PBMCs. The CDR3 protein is CAWSVRGRGGGGTDTQYF. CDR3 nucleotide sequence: TGTGCCTGGAGTGTACGGGGTCGAGGCGGGGGAGGCACAGATACGCAGTATTTT.